Listed here are 30 T cell receptor beta chains from one sample, sequenced in a study of blood T cell repertoires in COVID-19. The data were produced by immunoSEQ multiplex PCR, yet TCRdb's version contains in-frame clones alone and is incomplete. This table has roughly 86,000 clones, approximately 86% appearing once. Sequencing was performed on peripheral blood. These receptors all come from a man aged 50 to 60 with active or convalescent COVID-19.

V usage is TRBV29-1 and J usage is TRBJ2-1; 7 nucleotides line up with TRBD2. The CDR3 is 14 amino acids. Unmatched junction bases numbered 6, after V lost 3 bases and J lost 4 bases. Looked up from germline, CDR1 is SQVTM and CDR2 is ANQGSEA. CDR3 loop: CSVEEAGRYNEQFF. In DNA form, the CDR3 reads TGCAGCGTTGAGGAAGCGGGGAGGTACAATGAGCAGTTCTTC.

The CDR3 spells CASTKPREAFF. In DNA form, the CDR3 reads TGTGCCAGCACCAAACCTAGGGAAGCTTTCTTT. This sequence joins TRBV21-1 and TRBJ1-1. TRBV21-1 is reported as a pseudogene. CDR3 length equals 11 residues.

The rearrangement joins TRBV27 to TRBJ2-2, with D tentatively TRBD1 (5 bases). The V end lost 3 bases, the J end lost 10 bases, and 15 bases lay between the germline ends. The CDR3 has 14 amino acids. Germline V gene data show CDR1 as MNHEY and CDR2 as SMNVEV (reference sequence). CDR3 amino acids: CASSFSRQGTELFF. CDR3 nucleotides: TGTGCCAGCAGTTTTAGTCGCCAGGGAACGGAGCTGTTTTTT.

This clone was seen a single time. CDR3 protein: CASRRTGSYEQYF. The CDR3 DNA reads TGTGCCAGCAGGAGGACAGGGTCCTACGAGCAGTACTTC. This rearrangement joins TRBV27 to TRBJ2-7; TRBD1 matches at 8 bases. The CDR3 is 13 amino acids. Germline values: CDR1 MNHEY, CDR2 SMNVEV (reference sequence). V lost 6 bases to trimming and J lost 1 base; unmatched junction nucleotides: 2.

The CDR3 loop is CASSLAGDVGSPLHF. In DNA form, the CDR3 reads TGTGCCAGCAGCTTAGCAGGGGACGTCGGGTCACCCCTCCACTTT. The chain combines TRBV11-2 with TRBJ1-6; D may be TRBD1 (6 bases). Germline CDR1 and CDR2: SGHAT and FQNNGV. Trimming took 1 base from V and 10 from J, leaving 14 bases between them. This CDR3 is built from 15 residues.

The rearrangement uses TRBV19 and TRBJ2-6, with D tentatively TRBD1 (6 bases). CDR3 size: 15 residues. The V gene lost 4 bases and the J gene lost 4 bases, with 11 bases spanning the gap. CDR1 LNHDA and CDR2 SQIVND come from the germline V gene (reference sequence). This CDR3 reads CASSTRQAGANVLTF. DNA of the CDR3: TGTGCCAGTAGTACCCGACAGGCAGGGGCCAACGTCCTGACTTTC.

The V gene is TRBV7-9, the J gene TRBJ2-7; 9 bases are shared with TRBD1. Per the germline V gene, CDR1 is SEHNR and CDR2 is FQNEAQ (reference sequence). The CDR3 length is 16 residues. V was clipped by 5 bases and J by 4 bases; unmatched bases: 12. The CDR3 bases are TGTGCCAGCAGCCTAAGGGGGACAGGGTGGAGTTACGAGCAGTACGTC. Protein product: CASSLRGTGWSYEQYV.

This clone was recorded a few times. The gene calls are TRBV29-1 and TRBJ2-7; TRBD1 is a possible D gene (6 bases). The V gene's germline CDR1 is SQVTM and CDR2 ANQGSEA. With 6 bases removed from V and 2 bases from J, the gap between germline ends came to 14 bases. The CDR3 has 13 residues. For the CDR3, the DNA is TGCAGCGTCGACGGTGACAGGCCCTACGAGCAGTACTTC. Translating it yields CSVDGDRPYEQYF.

The J gene is TRBJ1-1, the V gene TRBV28; the D gene is possibly TRBD1 (5 bases). The ends were cut back, 10 bases at V and 4 bases at J, with 13 bases in the middle. The CDR3 is 12 amino acids. Per the germline V gene, CDR1 is MDHEN and CDR2 is SYDVKM. Written as DNA, the CDR3 is TGTGCCATCCTAGGGGTAGGCACTGAAGCTTTCTTT. Translation gives CAILGVGTEAFF. Using reference TRBV28 and TRBJ1-1 for the parts outside the CDR3, the full variable domain is DVKVTQSSRYLVKRTGEKVFLECVQDMDHENMFWYRQDPGLGLRLIYFSYDVKMKEKGDIPEGYSVSREKKERFSLILESASTNQTSMYLCAILGVGTEAFFGQGTRLTVV.

The chain uses TRBV12-5 and TRBJ2-2, with 7 bases identical to TRBD2. The junction had 1 base not matched to a gene; V was cut back by 6 bases and J by 3 bases. The CDR3 is 13 residues long. CDR1 is LGHNT, CDR2 FRNRAP, per germline. This CDR3 is CASGTSHTGELFF. DNA for the CDR3: TGTGCTAGTGGGACTAGCCACACCGGGGAGCTGTTTTTT.

In its sample, this clone was seen a few times. This chain connects TRBV7-8 to TRBJ1-3; D gene unclear. Germline lookup yields CDR1 SGHVS and CDR2 FQNEAQ. This CDR3 region has 16 residues. The V end lost 1 base, the J end lost 0 bases, and 10 bases lay between the germline ends. The CDR3 nucleotides read TGTGCCAGCAGCTTAGGGCAGGCCAACTCTGGAAACACCATATATTTT. This sequence encodes CASSLGQANSGNTIYF.

This chain uses TRBV6-6 with TRBJ1-1; D is possibly TRBD1 (6 bases). The CDR3 runs 12 residues. The germline V and J ends were trimmed by 10 bases and 3 bases, with 12 bases remaining between them. Per the germline V gene, CDR1 is MNHNY and CDR2 is SVGAGI (reference sequence). Here the CDR3 reads CAIRQADTEAFF. In nucleotides, the CDR3 is TGTGCCATCCGACAGGCTGACACTGAAGCTTTCTTT.

Regarding this clone: A read error may account for a junction end that differs from germline. V is TRBV27 and J is TRBJ2-2; TRBD2 aligns across 15 bases. The CDR3 runs 18 residues. Per the germline V gene, CDR1 is MNHEY and CDR2 is SMNVEV (reference sequence). CDR3 residues: CASSPWTSGGAKTGELFF. For the CDR3, the DNA is TGTGCCAGCAGTCCCTGGACTAGCGGGGGGGCGAAGACCGGGGAGCTGTTTTTT.

CDR3: CASSKARLNEQFF. The CDR3 region has the DNA TGTGCCAGCAGCAAAGCGCGGCTCAATGAGCAGTTCTTC. The chain recombines TRBV21-1 with TRBJ2-1; the table's D call, TRBD2, was not checked against the DNA. TRBV21-1 is an annotated pseudogene. The CDR3 spans 13 residues.

The J gene is TRBJ2-1, the V gene TRBV28; 10 nucleotides match TRBD2. Germline V gene data show CDR1 as MDHEN and CDR2 as SYDVKM. The V and J ends lost 1 base and 7 bases, in that order; junction bases with no gene match: 4. This CDR3 is 15 amino acids long. This chain's CDR3 is CASSLFSGGRNEQFF. Written as DNA, the CDR3 is TGTGCCAGCAGTTTATTTAGCGGGGGGCGGAATGAGCAGTTCTTC.

The chain couples TRBV7-9 to TRBJ2-7; TRBD1 matches at 9 bases. The CDR3 runs 15 residues. Germline CDR1 and CDR2: SEHNR and FQNEAQ (reference sequence). V dropped 4 bases and J dropped 2; count of bases not matched to a gene: 6. The CDR3 is CASSSPGTGTYEQYF. The CDR3 DNA sequence: TGTGCCAGCAGCTCACCCGGGACAGGGACCTACGAGCAGTACTTC.

This chain uses TRBV6-5 with TRBJ2-1; perhaps TRBD2 as D (7 bases). Germline values: CDR1 MNHEY, CDR2 SVGAGI. This CDR3 is 15 amino acids long. V was trimmed by 6 bases and J by 2 bases, leaving 14 bases between them. This chain's CDR3 is CASRWEGGPYNEQFF. For the CDR3, the DNA is TGTGCCAGCAGGTGGGAGGGGGGCCCCTACAATGAGCAGTTCTTC.

This clone was seen just once. The rearrangement links TRBV5-4 to TRBJ2-3; unclear D gene. The germline V gene encodes CDR1 SGHNT and CDR2 YYREEE (reference sequence). Trimming took 3 bases from V and 6 from J, leaving 11 bases between them. CDR3 size: 13 residues. CDR3 protein: CASSSQVGDTQYF. CDR3 in DNA: TGTGCCAGCAGCTCCCAGGTGGGTGATACGCAGTATTTT.

The CDR3 loop reads CASSLTGFQETQYF. In DNA, the CDR3 is TGTGCCAGTAGCCTAACAGGTTTCCAAGAGACCCAGTACTTC. The V gene is TRBV19, the J gene TRBJ2-5; possible D gene TRBD1, 5 bases. CDR3 size: 14 residues. The germline V gene has CDR1 LNHDA and CDR2 SQIVND (reference sequence). Trimming cost V 6 bases and J 1 base, with 12 bases left between them.

This clone occurred a few times. J is TRBJ1-6 and V is TRBV7-9; D remains ambiguous. Germline CDR1 is SEHNR and CDR2 is FQNEAQ (reference sequence). The CDR3 has 14 residues. V was cut by 5 bases and J by 7 bases, with 12 bases left in between. The CDR3 protein is CASSPPSFNSPLHF. Written as DNA, the CDR3 is TGTGCCAGCAGCCCCCCGTCTTTCAATTCACCCCTCCACTTT.

The table lists this clone with a count of one. The J gene is TRBJ2-7, the V gene TRBV7-2; TRBD2 might be the D (7 bases). Per the germline V gene, CDR1 is SGHTA and CDR2 is FQGNSA. The CDR3 is 16 residues long. V was clipped by 5 bases and J by 1 base, with 18 bases between them. The CDR3 reads CASSPRAGTSSYEQYF. As DNA, the CDR3 is TGTGCCAGCAGCCCGAGAGCGGGGACAAGTTCCTACGAGCAGTACTTC. Variable domain in full (rest from reference TRBV7-2 and TRBJ2-7): GAGVSQSPSNKVTEKGKDVELRCDPISGHTALYWYRQSLGQGLEFLIYFQGNSAPDKSGLPSDRFSAERTGGSVSTLTIQRTQQEDSAVYLCASSPRAGTSSYEQYFGPGTRLTVT.

The chain has TRBV7-7 and TRBJ1-2; 9 bases line up with TRBD1. The germline gives CDR1 SSHAT, CDR2 FNYEAQ (reference sequence). The junction had 12 bases not matched to a gene; V was cut back by 6 bases and J by 4 bases. The CDR3 contains 16 residues. The CDR3 loop reads CASSPLPGTGLYGYTF. The CDR3, as DNA: TGTGCCAGCAGTCCCCTTCCCGGGACAGGGCTCTATGGCTACACCTTC.

The chain links TRBV9 to TRBJ1-2; the match to TRBD1 covers 8 bases. The CDR3 runs 15 residues. In germline, CDR1 is SGDLS, CDR2 YYNGEE. V lost 0 bases and J lost 8; bases outside the gene matches: 9. CDR3 DNA sequence: TGTGCCAGCAGCGTAGATGGACAGGGCTCAGGAGGCTACACCTTC. Translated: CASSVDGQGSGGYTF.

V usage is TRBV7-9 and J usage is TRBJ2-2; D is unclear. This CDR3 region has 13 residues. V was trimmed by 2 bases and J by 7 bases, leaving 8 bases between them. Germline CDR1 reads SEHNR; CDR2 reads FQNEAQ (reference sequence). This CDR3 is CASSLLTDGELFF. The CDR3 coding sequence is TGTGCCAGCAGCTTACTCACAGACGGGGAGCTGTTTTTT.

V is TRBV5-6 and J is TRBJ2-4, with TRBD2 identical over 12 bases. The CDR3 has 19 amino acids. The germline gives CDR1 SGHDT, CDR2 YYEEEE. Trimming at V came to 0 bases and at J to 1 base, leaving 8 bases not matched to a gene. The CDR3 reads CASSLVLAGGRTAKNIQYF. DNA of the CDR3: TGTGCCAGCAGCTTGGTTCTAGCGGGGGGGCGTACGGCCAAAAACATTCAGTACTTC. The full variable domain, with the rest looked up from reference TRBV5-6 and TRBJ2-4, is DAGVTQSPTHLIKTRGQQVTLRCSPKSGHDTVSWYQQALGQGPQFIFQYYEEEERQRGNFPDRFSGHQFPNYSSELNVNALLLGDSALYLCASSLVLAGGRTAKNIQYFGAGTRLSVL.

The gene calls are TRBV19 and TRBJ2-4, with D perhaps TRBD1 (6 bases). Germline loops: CDR1 LNHDA, CDR2 SQIVND (reference sequence). Trimming removed 5 bases from V and 9 bases from J, with 14 bases in between. This CDR3 is built from 13 residues. CDR3 loop: CASSPDRKGIQYF. The CDR3 bases are TGTGCCAGTAGTCCCGACAGGAAGGGCATTCAGTACTTC.

The chain couples TRBV28 to TRBJ2-5, with D perhaps matching TRBD2 (5 bases). The CDR3 covers 14 residues. V was pared by 5 bases and J by 2 bases, with 12 bases between. Germline V gene sequence: CDR1 MDHEN, CDR2 SYDVKM. CDR3 amino acids: CASSTLARQETQYF. For the CDR3, the DNA is TGTGCCAGCAGTACTCTAGCCCGGCAAGAGACCCAGTACTTC. The whole variable domain, remainder taken from reference TRBV28 and TRBJ2-5, is DVKVTQSSRYLVKRTGEKVFLECVQDMDHENMFWYRQDPGLGLRLIYFSYDVKMKEKGDIPEGYSVSREKKERFSLILESASTNQTSMYLCASSTLARQETQYFGPGTRLLVL.

In this sample, this clone turned up once. V and J are TRBV28 and TRBJ1-1; 7 bases agree with TRBD1. The V and J ends lost 3 bases and 0 bases, in that order; junction bases with no gene match: 7. The length of the CDR3 is 16 residues. In germline, CDR1 is MDHEN, CDR2 SYDVKM. CDR3 region: CASSFDRAGMNTEAFF. CDR3 nucleotide sequence: TGTGCCAGCAGTTTCGACAGGGCCGGAATGAACACTGAAGCTTTCTTT.

The rearrangement joins TRBV9 to TRBJ1-6; 11 bases are shared with TRBD1. This CDR3 is 17 amino acids long. After removal of 0 bases from V and 7 bases from J, the junction contained 6 bases not matched to a gene. Germline lookup yields CDR1 SGDLS and CDR2 YYNGEE. CDR3 protein: CASSVGAGDRGNSPLHF. CDR3 nucleotide sequence: TGTGCCAGCAGCGTAGGGGCCGGGGACAGGGGGAATTCACCCCTCCACTTT.

The J gene is TRBJ2-3, the V gene TRBV21-1; the listed D gene, TRBD2, was not tested against the DNA. TRBV21-1 is a pseudogene segment. CDR3 length: 13 amino acids. Here the CDR3 reads CASSKGTTDTQYF. CDR3 DNA: TGTGCCAGCAGCAAGGGGACTACAGATACGCAGTATTTT.